The 9 T cell receptor beta chains listed next were all sequenced from one sample in a study of cytomegalovirus exposure and HLA in healthy donors. The table came from immunoSEQ multiplex PCR; TCRdb's copy has only in-frame clones and leaves some out. There are under 250,000 clones in the sample; around nine tenths occur only once, and about 2% lies in the top ten. Material: PBMCs. All receptors derive from a woman aged 18-29 years in good health and CMV-seropositive.

CDR3 coding DNA: TGTGCCAGCAGCCAGGGGGCAAGGAGCACTGAAGCTTTCTTT. Residues: CASSQGARSTEAFF. The chain uses TRBV11-2 and TRBJ1-1; the match to TRBD1 covers 8 bases. Germline CDR1 is SGHAT and CDR2 is FQNNGV. The CDR3 is made up of 14 amino acids. The J segment lost 4 bases and the V segment lost 5 bases, leaving 6 bases of the junction unmatched.

The chain combines TRBV21-1 with TRBJ1-5. TRBV21-1 is labeled a pseudogene. This CDR3 is 14 amino acids long. CDR3 nucleotide sequence: TGTGCCAGCAGCAAACGGGGGGGATGGGAGCCCCAGCATTTT. Translated, it gives CASSKRGGWEPQHF.

V and J are TRBV6-1 and TRBJ1-1, with unresolved D. V was pared by 8 bases and J by 1 base, with 11 bases between. CDR3 length: 13 amino acids. In germline, CDR1 is MNHNS, CDR2 SASEGT. CDR3: CASSQGGNTEAFF. In nucleotides, the CDR3 is TGTGCCAGCTCGCAAGGAGGGAACACTGAAGCTTTCTTT.

The rearrangement links TRBV10-2 to TRBJ2-1; tentatively, D is TRBD1 (6 bases). V dropped 5 bases and J dropped 0 bases, with 17 bases sitting between them. Germline V CDR1 and CDR2: WSHSY, SAAADI. The CDR3 spans 17 residues. As DNA, the CDR3 is TGCGCCAGCAGTCAGGGGAGTGAGGCCTACTCCTACAATGAGCAGTTCTTC. Translated, it gives CASSQGSEAYSYNEQFF.

V gene TRBV28 combines with J gene TRBJ2-7, with 10 bases fitting TRBD2. The V gene end was trimmed by 5 bases and the J gene end by 1 base; junction bases not matched to a gene: 8. Germline V gives CDR1 MDHEN, CDR2 SYDVKM. This CDR3 has 16 residues. The DNA of the CDR3 is TGTGCCAGCAGTCCCGCTAGCGGGAGCCTTTCCTACGAGCAGTACTTC. Amino acids: CASSPASGSLSYEQYF.

The DNA of the CDR3 is TGCGCCAGCAGCGGGGGCAGACTCGGTGAAAAACTGTTTTTT. Its translation is CASSGGRLGEKLFF. The chain combines TRBV5-1 with TRBJ1-4, with D perhaps matching TRBD1 (6 bases). V lost 4 bases and J lost 7, with 14 bases in between. The CDR3 has 14 amino acids. Germline CDR1 is SGHRS and CDR2 is YFSETQ.

A remark on this clone: Other DNA sequences from this sample encode an identical CDR3 as well. This chain uses TRBV18 with TRBJ2-7; 7 bases match TRBD2. CDR3 length: 14 amino acids. The germline V gene has CDR1 KGHSH and CDR2 LQKENI. V lost 2 bases, J lost 4 bases, and 5 bases stayed unmatched. CDR3 coding DNA: TGTGCCAGCTCACCAGGCGGGAGAGGTTACGAGCAGTACTTC. Its protein is CASSPGGRGYEQYF.

V and J are TRBV27 and TRBJ2-1; 10 positions match TRBD1. The V and J ends lost 5 bases and 8 bases, in that order; junction bases with no gene match: 12. This CDR3 comprises 16 residues. Germline CDR1 and CDR2: MNHEY and SMNVEV (reference sequence). CDR3 amino acids: CASSPPGQGTYYEQFF. The CDR3 region has the DNA TGTGCCAGCAGTCCACCGGGACAGGGGACGTATTATGAGCAGTTCTTC.

The V gene is TRBV5-4, the J gene TRBJ2-7; D is undetermined. There are 18 residues in the CDR3. Germline CDR1 reads SGHNT; CDR2 reads YYREEE (reference sequence). V was shortened by 1 base and J by 1 base, with 21 bases between the two germline ends. This CDR3 is CASSLKLRPKTSSYEQYF. CDR3 coding DNA: TGTGCCAGCAGCTTGAAGCTGAGGCCTAAAACGTCTTCCTACGAGCAGTACTTC. The full variable domain, in which reference TRBV5-4 and TRBJ2-7 provide the parts outside the CDR3, is ETGVTQSPTHLIKTRGQQVTLRCSSQSGHNTVSWYQQALGQGPQFIFQYYREEENGRGNFPPRFSGLQFPNYSSELNVNALELDDSALYLCASSLKLRPKTSSYEQYFGPGTRLTVT.